This TCR beta chain was recovered during a study of blood T cell repertoires in COVID-19. Overall study context: Samples of COVID-19 (acute and convalescent) were obtained from the United States, Italy and Spain. In each case, the material was cDNA or gDNA derived from T cells, B-cell-depleted T cells, or PBMCs.

Per the original methods: Nucleated cell number was recorded as an estimate derived from reference gene primer amplification. Measured with immunoSEQ multiplex PCR; TCRdb has only the in-frame clones, and not every one. The DNA gave D and trimming, while V, J and clone size come from that table. The repertoire includes a few hundred thousand clones, under 85% of them detected once, and 0.87% sits in the top ten. The V end was cut by 7 bases, the J end by 10 bases, with 26 bases between. CDR1 and CDR2 from the germline V gene are SGHRS and YFSETQ. This CDR3 contains 15 residues. A Seattle source enrolled patients during active infection and followed them longitudinally.

The chain links TRBV5-1 to TRBJ1-1; tentative D call: TRBD1 (6 bases). The sequence derives from a human donor with COVID-19, enrolled during active disease. The donor label of this sample is uncertain. The sample consisted of peripheral blood. The CDR3 here is CASATEQGGIDRAFF. CDR3 coding DNA: TGCGCCAGCGCTACCGAACAAGGGGGAATAGATCGAGCTTTCTTT.